The 20 T cell receptor beta chains listed next were all sequenced from one sample in a study of tumor-infiltrating lymphocytes in primary liver carcinoma. The researchers produced TCR beta cDNA from around 500 ng total RNA with a constant-region primer. Slightly modified ARM-PCR served as the procedure for the TCR beta libraries. These libraries came from three rounds of nested multiplex PCR. PCR rounds one and two used TRBV1-TRBV30 forward primers with a C-beta reverse primer for about 11 cycles each. TCRdb analysed the multiplex PCR reads with MiXCR anew, one entry per CDR3 protein. This sample yields more than 95,000 distinct CDR3 sequences, of which 60% to 75% are seen a single time; 8.4% belongs to the top ten. Unsorted bulk tissue (20-30 mg) underwent RNA and DNA co-extraction. Sequenced: liver tumor tissue from sampling region 3. Subset in this sample: tumor region T3, left-lateral pole. The receptors come from a woman aged 55-75 years with primary liver carcinoma and hepatitis B virus infection.

With regard to this clonotype: This may be a read error: a much more frequent sequence differs by one nucleotide. The chain joins TRBV5-1 to TRBJ2-7; the match to TRBD2 covers 7 bases. The V gene's germline CDR1 is SGHRS and CDR2 YFSETQ. This CDR3 has 14 residues. The junction had 10 bases not matched to a gene; V was cut back by 6 bases and J by 4 bases. CDR3 nucleotides: TGCGCCAGCACCCCCTGGGCTAGCGGATACGAGCAGTACTTC. Translation: CASTPWASGYEQYF.

The sample holds many counts of this clonotype. The chain employs TRBV5-4 and TRBJ2-2; 7 nucleotides line up with TRBD1. This CDR3 spans 14 amino acids. Germline-derived CDR1 and CDR2 are SGHNT and YYREEE (reference sequence). Losses at the gene ends were 9 bases for V and 1 base for J; bases not matched to a gene: 6. CDR3 sequence reads: CATRDSLNTGELFF. DNA of the CDR3: TGTGCCACCCGGGACAGCCTGAACACCGGGGAGCTGTTTTTT.

This clonotype was observed a single time. CDR3 protein: CNAISGASYEQYF. CDR3 DNA sequence: TGCAACGCCATCTCAGGGGCATCCTACGAGCAGTACTTC. The V and J genes are TRBV29-1 and TRBJ2-7, with a possible D match to TRBD1 (6 bases). Germline CDR1 reads SQVTM; CDR2 reads ANQGSEA. The CDR3 is 13 amino acids.

Comments on this clonotype: One end of the junction fails to match germline, which may point to a read error. V usage is TRBV5-8 and J usage is TRBJ1-5; D remains unclear. The germline gives CDR1 SGHTS, CDR2 YDEGEE. The CDR3 is made up of 18 amino acids. CDR3 sequence: CASSPWVAGYISNQPQHF. The DNA for the CDR3 is TGTGCCAGCAGCCCCTGGGTGGCAGGTTATATTAGCAATCAGCCCCAGCATTTC.

In regard to this clonotype: At one boundary the junction diverges from the germline segment, which might be a read error. CDR3 nucleotides: TGCGCCAGAAGCCAAGATAGGGCCGGGGAGCTGTTTTTT. Its protein product is CARSQDRAGELFF. The chain joins TRBV4-2 to TRBJ2-2; D ambiguous. From germline, CDR1 is LGHNA and CDR2 YNFKEQ. The CDR3 has 13 amino acids.

This clonotype has at least ten counts. The chain has TRBV6-2 or TRBV6-3 and TRBJ1-1, with D uncertain. Germline-derived CDR1 and CDR2 are MNHEY and SVGEGT. The CDR3 loop spans 11 amino acids. The ends were cut back, 6 bases at V and 0 bases at J, with 2 bases in the middle. In DNA form, the CDR3 reads TGTGCCAGCAGGATGAACACTGAAGCTTTCTTT. This gives the protein CASRMNTEAFF.

As for this clonotype: Germline is not matched at one junction end, which may reflect a read error. The CDR3 region is CVSSQDRTSRYNNNGQFF. The CDR3 coding sequence is TGTGTCAGCAGCCAAGATCGAACTAGCCGATATAATAACAATGGGCAGTTCTTC. V gene TRBV4-2 combines with J gene TRBJ2-1; possible D gene TRBD2, 6 bases. Per germline, CDR1 LGHNA and CDR2 YNFKEQ. CDR3 length: 18 residues.

This clonotype was counted a few times. This could be a read error, since a much larger clone is one nucleotide away. The chain uses TRBV7-8 and TRBJ2-5; D not certain. Germline V gives CDR1 SGHVS, CDR2 FQNEAQ. V lost 1 base and J 5 bases, leaving 14 bases between the germline ends. There are 15 residues in the CDR3. The CDR3 DNA follows: TGTGCCAGCAGCTTAGGTTCCGGGTTCGGGGAGACCCAGTACTTC. It codes for CASSLGSGFGETQYF.

This clonotype was counted a few times. A much larger clone is a single base away; this may be a read error. The chain has TRBV11-3 and TRBJ1-1; possible D gene TRBD1, 5 bases. CDR3 length equals 15 residues. Per germline, CDR1 SGHNT and CDR2 YENEEA. CDR3 bases: TGTGCCAGGAGCCAAGCAGGGTCTATGAACACTGAAGCTTCCTTT. This codes for CARSQAGSMNTEASF.

This clonotype was found a few times. The chain couples TRBV7-9 to TRBJ1-1, with D tentatively TRBD1 (5 bases). Trimming shortened V by 3 bases and J by 6 bases, and 11 bases separated the two germline ends. This CDR3 region has 13 residues. CDR1 SEHNR and CDR2 FQNEAQ come from the germline V gene (reference sequence). The CDR3 loop is CASSFIQGAEAFF. The CDR3 DNA reads as TGTGCCAGCAGCTTTATCCAGGGAGCTGAAGCTTTCTTT.

The chain's CDR3 is CSVVGTSRSEQYF. Here the CDR3 DNA reads TGCAGCGTCGTCGGGACTAGCAGGAGCGAGCAGTACTTC. The V gene is TRBV29-1, the J gene TRBJ2-7, with 9 bases aligning to TRBD2. Germline V gene data show CDR1 as SQVTM and CDR2 as ANQGSEA. V gave up 6 bases and J gave up 6 bases; unmatched junction bases: 9. The CDR3 totals 13 residues.

A note on this clonotype: The junction differs from germline at one of its ends, possibly a read error. This sequence joins TRBV14 and TRBJ1-5; no reliable D call. This CDR3 contains 14 residues. The V gene's germline CDR1 is SGHDN and CDR2 FVKESK. The CDR3 nucleotides read TGCGCCAGCAGCCAAGCGGGTATCGGACAGCCCCAGCATTTT. Translation gives CASSQAGIGQPQHF.

A word on this clonotype: This could be a read error, since a much larger clone is one nucleotide away. The chain uses TRBV6-6 and TRBJ2-3; 10 bases match TRBD2. The J segment lost 7 bases and the V segment lost 2 bases, leaving 12 bases of the junction unmatched. Germline CDR1 MNHNY, CDR2 SVGAGI (reference sequence). The CDR3 contains 17 residues. Here the CDR3 DNA reads TGTGCCAGCAGTTACCCTTCTAGCGGGAGAGCGCATAATACGCAGTATTTT. Protein sequence: CASSYPSSGRAHNTQYF.

Concerning this clonotype: The junction departs from the called germline gene at one end, perhaps through a read error. The chain recombines TRBV4-2 with TRBJ1-1; D gene uncertain. CDR1 is LGHNA and CDR2 is YNFKEQ in the germline V gene. The length of the CDR3 is 15 residues. The DNA for the CDR3 is TGTGCCAGCAGCCTAGAAGAGGGTTTGGGCACTGAAGCTCTCTTT. This gives the protein CASSLEEGLGTEALF.

The gene calls are TRBV11-2 and TRBJ2-3, with no clear D. The germline V and J ends were trimmed by 5 bases and 15 bases, with 24 bases remaining between them. The germline gives CDR1 SGHAT, CDR2 FQNNGV. The CDR3 spans 14 residues. The chain's CDR3 is CASSLSASTDTRYF. The DNA of the CDR3 is TGTGCCAGCAGCCTCTCGGCCAGCACAGATACACGCTATTTT.

This clonotype was counted only a few times. Written as DNA, the CDR3 is TGTGCCAGCGTCAACTCCGGGTTTAACACCGGGGAGCTGTTTTTT. It specifies CASVNSGFNTGELFF. The J gene is TRBJ2-2, the V gene TRBV7-9; D is unclear. The germline V and J ends were trimmed by 8 bases and 2 bases, with 15 bases remaining between them. Germline CDR1 is SEHNR and CDR2 is FQNEAQ (reference sequence). The length of the CDR3 is 15 residues.

A note on this clonotype: In this CDR3 the conserved last residue, phenylalanine or tryptophan, is missing, so a read error is likely. The chain couples TRBV7-2 to TRBJ2-6, with D perhaps assigned TRBD1 or TRBD2 (5 bases each). Trimming shortened V by 3 bases and J by 1 base, and 16 bases separated the two germline ends. The CDR3 is 18 residues long. CDR1 and CDR2 (germline): SGHTA, FQGNSA. As DNA, the CDR3 is TGTGCCAGCAGCTTCGTGGGACCGGTGGCGTCTGGGGCCAACGTCCTGACTTCC. Its protein product is CASSFVGPVASGANVLTS.

The chain couples TRBV28 to TRBJ1-1; weak D call: TRBD1 (5 bases). Germline CDR1 reads MDHEN; CDR2 reads SYDVKM. With 10 bases removed from V and 4 bases from J, the gap between germline ends came to 19 bases. The CDR3 sequence is 14 residues long. Here the CDR3 reads CANITGGYRTEAFF. The CDR3 coding sequence is TGTGCCAACATCACAGGAGGGTACCGCACTGAAGCTTTCTTT.

The V call is TRBV5-4, the J call TRBJ2-7, with 8 bases identical to TRBD2. V gave up 3 bases and J gave up 7 bases; unmatched junction bases: 12. Germline values: CDR1 SGHNT, CDR2 YYREEE (reference sequence). The CDR3 runs to 15 residues. The DNA of the CDR3 is TGTGCCAGCAGCTCTCTAGCGGGTAGTTCCAATGAGCAGTACTTC. It encodes CASSSLAGSSNEQYF.

On this clonotype: A much larger clone lies a single base off, so this may be a read error. The chain uses TRBV4-1 and TRBJ2-3, with TRBD2 identical over 10 bases. The V and J ends lost 1 base and 5 bases, in that order; junction bases with no gene match: 12. The CDR3 contains 18 residues. Germline V gene data show CDR1 as MGHRA and CDR2 as YSYEKL. The CDR3 nucleotides read TGCGCCAGCAGCCAAGTCCAGGTAGCGGGGGGAATAGGAGATACGCAGTATTTT. The encoded protein is CASSQVQVAGGIGDTQYF.